This T cell receptor beta chain was observed in a study of control samples from healthy donors and cancer patients. The method was immunoSEQ multiplex PCR; TCRdb's version includes in-frame clones alone and lacks a portion of them. This sample yields fewer than 90,000 clones, of which about 87% are seen a single time; roughly 20% belongs to the top ten. The CDR3 length is 13 residues. V was shortened by 5 bases and J by 8 bases, with 10 bases between the two germline ends. Germline CDR1 and CDR2: KGHSH and LQKENI. The TCR was taken from a man aged 50-59 years in good health. The sequenced material came from blood. The chain couples TRBV18 to TRBJ1-6; weak D call: TRBD1 (5 bases). The CDR3 sequence is CASSAGRDSPLHF. The CDR3 DNA is TGTGCCAGCTCAGCGGGACGCGATTCACCCCTCCACTTT.